The rows below give T cell receptor beta chains drawn from one sample of a study of cytomegalovirus exposure and HLA in healthy donors. Repertoires were generated with immunoSEQ multiplex PCR, while TCRdb's copy carries only in-frame clones and drops some. This table holds about 82,000 clones, over 9.5% found once. The source material was PBMCs. The receptors stem from a man aged 60 to 75 in good health and CMV-seropositive. The CDR3 runs from the conserved cysteine through the conserved F or W. Fields, in order: clone size, D gene, V gene, J gene, CDR3 DNA, CDR3 protein. D genes are given only for firm matches. Clone size is given for some rows only: seen once, a few or many times, or a class if the clone is expanded.

clone size: NA
D gene: TRBD2
V gene: TRBV18
J gene: TRBJ2-1
CDR3 DNA: TGTGCCAGCTCGGTACTAGCGGGAGCTCCCCCACACAATGAGCAGTTCTTC
CDR3 protein: CASSVLAGAPPHNEQFF

clone size: NA
D gene: TRBD1
V gene: TRBV7-2
J gene: TRBJ1-5
CDR3 DNA: TGTGCCAGCAGCGAGGGACAGGGGTATCAGCCCCAGCATTTT
CDR3 protein: CASSEGQGYQPQHF

clone size: NA
D gene: TRBD1
V gene: TRBV4-1
J gene: TRBJ2-7
CDR3 DNA: TGCGCCAGCAGCCAACTTCAGACAGGGGGCTACGAGCAGTACTTC
CDR3 protein: CASSQLQTGGYEQYF

clone size: NA
D gene: TRBD1
V gene: TRBV5-6
J gene: TRBJ2-5
CDR3 DNA: TGTGCCAGCAGCCGCACAGGGGTCCAAGAGACCCAGTACTTC
CDR3 protein: CASSRTGVQETQYF

clone size: NA
D gene: NA
V gene: TRBV25-1
J gene: TRBJ2-3
CDR3 DNA: TGTGCCAGCAGTGAATACGACAGGAGCACAGATACGCAGTATTTT
CDR3 protein: CASSEYDRSTDTQYF

clone size: NA
D gene: TRBD2
V gene: TRBV5-1
J gene: TRBJ2-1
CDR3 DNA: TGCGCCAGCACCATGATACTAGCGGGGGGACCGCACGAGCAGTTCTTC
CDR3 protein: CASTMILAGGPHEQFF

clone size: few
D gene: NA
V gene: TRBV5-1
J gene: TRBJ2-1
CDR3 DNA: TGCGCCAGCAGCCCGACAGTGGCGGACAATGAGCAGTTCTTC
CDR3 protein: CASSPTVADNEQFF

clone size: few
D gene: NA
V gene: TRBV2
J gene: TRBJ2-1
CDR3 DNA: TGTGCCAGCAGTGACTTCGGGGTGGTGGGCAATGAGCAGTTCTTC
CDR3 protein: CASSDFGVVGNEQFF

clone size: NA
D gene: NA
V gene: TRBV4-1
J gene: TRBJ1-3
CDR3 DNA: TGCGCCAGCAGCCGGAATACAGGGATCGGTGGAAACACCATATATTTT
CDR3 protein: CASSRNTGIGGNTIYF

clone size: NA
D gene: NA
V gene: TRBV11-3
J gene: TRBJ2-3
CDR3 DNA: TGTGCCAGCGGCCTGACGACAAACACAGATACGCAGTATTTT
CDR3 protein: CASGLTTNTDTQYF